What follows are 8 T cell receptor beta chains derived from one specimen sequenced in a study of patients with pleural tuberculosis. TCRdb reprocessed the reads with MiXCR, giving one entry per CDR3 protein. The top ten hold 3.5% of the sample, which has tens of thousands of distinct CDR3 sequences, over 15% seen once. The source material was peripheral blood. These receptors were obtained from a human donor with pleural tuberculosis.

This clonotype is termed medium-sized. The V call is TRBV20-1, the J call TRBJ1-1, with D unresolved. V was trimmed by 2 bases and J by 7 bases, leaving 8 bases between them. The CDR3 loop spans 11 amino acids. The germline gives CDR1 DFQATT, CDR2 SNEGSKA (reference sequence). Written as DNA, the CDR3 is TGCAGTGCTAGATCACCGAATGAAGCTTTCTTT. Residues: CSARSPNEAFF.

This clonotype was counted at least ten times. The V and J genes are TRBV6-2 or TRBV6-3 and TRBJ2-1, with D perhaps matching TRBD1 or TRBD2 (5 bases each). The V and J ends lost 5 bases and 9 bases respectively, with 11 bases between them. Germline V gives CDR1 MNHEY, CDR2 SVGEGT. The CDR3 spans 12 residues. As DNA, the CDR3 is TGTGCCAGCAGTCGGCAGGGAGTTGAGCAGTTCTTC. Residues: CASSRQGVEQFF.

This clonotype was found many times. The chain joins TRBV6-1 to TRBJ2-5; 7 nucleotides match TRBD1. The V gene's germline CDR1 is MNHNS and CDR2 SASEGT. V dropped 5 bases and J dropped 2; count of bases not matched to a gene: 11. The CDR3 is made up of 16 amino acids. The CDR3 loop is CASSPGQLSQQETQYF. In DNA form, the CDR3 reads TGTGCCAGCAGTCCGGGACAGTTAAGTCAGCAAGAGACCCAGTACTTC.

This clonotype occurred many times. This sequence joins TRBV28 and TRBJ2-3; D may be TRBD1 (5 bases). CDR1 MDHEN and CDR2 SYDVKM come from the germline V gene. Trimming pared 2 bases from V and 8 bases from J, leaving 14 bases between. The CDR3 runs to 14 residues. The CDR3 protein is CASSLSQGVGTQYF. As DNA, the CDR3 is TGTGCCAGCAGTTTAAGCCAGGGTGTTGGTACGCAGTATTTT.

In its sample, this clonotype was seen many times. The CDR3: CASSLEGSSYEQYF. The CDR3 region has the DNA TGTGCCAGCAGCTTAGAGGGGTCCTCCTACGAGCAGTACTTC. The chain joins TRBV7-9 to TRBJ2-7; TRBD1 might be the D (5 bases). The CDR3 consists of 14 residues. Germline-derived CDR1 and CDR2 are SEHNR and FQNEAQ (reference sequence). Trimming shortened V by 1 base and J by 0 bases, and 7 bases separated the two germline ends.

This clonotype was seen ten or more times. The chain links TRBV6-6 to TRBJ2-1; the match to TRBD2 covers 9 bases. Germline lookup yields CDR1 MNHNY and CDR2 SVGAGI (reference sequence). CDR3 length: 17 amino acids. V dropped 2 bases and J dropped 8; count of bases not matched to a gene: 13. The CDR3 sequence: CASSYPRTSENFYEQFF. CDR3 DNA sequence: TGTGCCAGCAGTTACCCCAGGACTAGCGAGAATTTTTATGAGCAGTTCTTC.

Comment on this clonotype: The junction and the germline gene differ at one end; a read error may be behind it. This chain connects TRBV7-2 to TRBJ1-1, with a possible D match to TRBD1 (5 bases). The CDR3 covers 13 residues. Germline V gene data show CDR1 as SGHTA and CDR2 as FQGNSA. The CDR3 spells CASGLERGREAFF. The CDR3 DNA reads TGTGCCAGCGGCTTAGAGAGGGGACGGGAAGCTTTCTTT.

This clonotype is judged medium-sized. The chain couples TRBV27 to TRBJ1-6; 8 bases are a match to TRBD1. Looked up from germline, CDR1 is MNHEY and CDR2 is SMNVEV (reference sequence). The CDR3 runs 16 residues. Trimming removed 6 bases from V and 4 bases from J; junction bases left unmatched: 8. The chain's CDR3 is CASSSGGTGYNSPLHF. The DNA for the CDR3 is TGTGCCAGCAGCTCTGGCGGGACAGGATATAATTCACCCCTCCACTTT.